This T cell receptor (beta chain) was captured by sequencing in a study of blood T cell repertoires in COVID-19. In the study overall: Material from acute and convalescent COVID-19 was sourced from the United States, Italy and Spain.

Repertoires were generated with immunoSEQ multiplex PCR, while TCRdb's copy carries only in-frame clones and drops some. Counted here are about 190,000 clones, around 88% occurring once; the ten biggest clones make up about 6%. Individuals aged about 18 to 100 years were recruited from 24 US areas. Each participant's cohort was designated according to participant-reported clinical history. This CDR3 comprises 13 residues. Germline V gives CDR1 LGHNA, CDR2 YSLEER. V shed 0 bases and J shed 2 bases, with 3 bases lying between them. This chain joins TRBV4-3 and TRBJ2-3; D remains unclear. Specimen: PBMCs or T cells enriched from blood (not recorded which). The clonotype originates from a man in his forties or fifties with acute COVID-19. CDR3 in amino acids: CASSQDFTDTQYF. CDR3 nucleotides: TGCGCCAGCAGCCAAGACTTCACAGATACGCAGTATTTT.